This TCR beta chain was recorded in a study of blood T cell repertoires in COVID-19. Across the whole study: Collection of acute and convalescent COVID-19 samples took place in the United States, Italy and Spain. T cells, B-cell-depleted T cells, or PBMCs supplied cDNA or gDNA.

With 6 bases clipped from V and 3 bases from J, the junction kept 10 bases outside the gene matches. This CDR3 has 16 amino acids. Germline V gives CDR1 SGHRS, CDR2 YFSETQ. Original data processing: The authors estimated nucleated cell counts from reference gene primer amplification. TCRdb's copy holds only in-frame clones and misses some; the assay was immunoSEQ multiplex PCR. Clone size and V and J calls were adopted from that table, with D and trimming inferred from the DNA. The sample holds approximately 70,000 clones, 88% seen once. The receptor was isolated from a woman between 65 and 79 years old with acute or convalescent COVID-19. The chain combines TRBV5-1 with TRBJ2-2; 8 nucleotides agree with TRBD1. Sequenced: peripheral blood. CDR3 sequence reads: CASITGGQGDTGELFF. For the CDR3, the DNA is TGCGCCAGCATCACCGGCGGACAGGGTGACACCGGGGAGCTGTTTTTT.